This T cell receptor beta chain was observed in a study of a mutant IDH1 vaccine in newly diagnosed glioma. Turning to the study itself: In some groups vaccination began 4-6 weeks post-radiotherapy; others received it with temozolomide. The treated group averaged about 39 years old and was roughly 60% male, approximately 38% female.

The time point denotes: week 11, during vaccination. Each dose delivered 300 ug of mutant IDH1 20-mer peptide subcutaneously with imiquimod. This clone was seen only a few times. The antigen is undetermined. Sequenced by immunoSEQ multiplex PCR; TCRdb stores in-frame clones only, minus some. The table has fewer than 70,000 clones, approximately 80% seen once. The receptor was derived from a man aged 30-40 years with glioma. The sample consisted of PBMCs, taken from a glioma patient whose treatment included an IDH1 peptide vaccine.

The CDR3 loop is CASSLSLISGGLGNYGYTF. As DNA, the CDR3 is TGTGCCAGCAGTTTATCTCTTATTAGCGGAGGCCTGGGTAACTATGGCTACACCTTC. This chain connects TRBV28 to TRBJ1-2; D remains ambiguous. CDR1 MDHEN and CDR2 SYDVKM come from the germline V gene. The CDR3 has 19 amino acids. Trimming shortened V by 1 base and J by 1 base, and 22 bases separated the two germline ends.